This passage covers 3 T cell receptor beta chains from one sample sequenced in a study of blood T cell repertoires in COVID-19. This table comes from immunoSEQ multiplex PCR, and its TCRdb copy is limited to in-frame clones, with some not included. The table has about 190,000 clones, just under 80% seen once; the top ten hold roughly 2.8%. Sequenced: peripheral blood. These receptors originate from a woman aged 80 or over with active or convalescent COVID-19.

This chain connects TRBV5-1 to TRBJ1-1; 8 nucleotides line up with TRBD1. V lost 2 bases and J lost 4; bases outside the gene matches: 4. This CDR3 comprises 14 residues. Germline assignment: CDR1 SGHRS and CDR2 YFSETQ. The DNA for the CDR3 is TGCGCCAGCAGCTTACAGGGGGTCGGCACTGAAGCTTTCTTT. The encoded protein is CASSLQGVGTEAFF.

This sequence joins TRBV3-1 (or the pseudogene TRBV3-2) and TRBJ2-7; 8 nucleotides agree with TRBD1. V was pared by 2 bases and J by 5 bases, with 8 bases of the junction left unmatched. CDR3 length: 15 amino acids. CDR1 LGHDT and CDR2 YNNKEL come from the germline V gene (reference sequence). CDR3 loop: CASSQYGQGDDEQYF. The CDR3 DNA sequence: TGTGCCAGCAGCCAATATGGACAGGGTGACGACGAGCAGTACTTC.

This chain links TRBV18 with TRBJ1-2; 10 positions match TRBD1. Germline values: CDR1 KGHSH, CDR2 LQKENI. This CDR3 is 16 amino acids long. The J segment lost 1 base and the V segment lost 2 bases, leaving 4 bases of the junction unmatched. The CDR3 coding sequence is TGTGCCAGCTCACCAAGCTGGGACAGGGGTAACTATGGCTACACCTTC. Translation gives CASSPSWDRGNYGYTF.